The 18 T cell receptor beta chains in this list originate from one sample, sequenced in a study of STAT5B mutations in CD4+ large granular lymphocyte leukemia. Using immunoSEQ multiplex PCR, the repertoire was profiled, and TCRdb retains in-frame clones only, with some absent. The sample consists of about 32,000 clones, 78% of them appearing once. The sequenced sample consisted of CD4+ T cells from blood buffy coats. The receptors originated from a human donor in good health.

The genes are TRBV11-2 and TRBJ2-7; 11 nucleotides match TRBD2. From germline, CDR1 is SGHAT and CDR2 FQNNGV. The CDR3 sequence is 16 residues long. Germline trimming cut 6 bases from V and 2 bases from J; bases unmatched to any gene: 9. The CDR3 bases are TGTGCCAGCAGTTCAGTTAGCGGGAGGGACGCCTACGAGCAGTACTTC. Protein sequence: CASSSVSGRDAYEQYF.

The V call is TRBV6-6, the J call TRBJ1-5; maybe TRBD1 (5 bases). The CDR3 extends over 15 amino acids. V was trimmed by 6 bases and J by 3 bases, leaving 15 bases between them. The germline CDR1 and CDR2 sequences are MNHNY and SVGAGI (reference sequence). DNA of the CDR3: TGTGCCAGCAGCCTCGGGACGGCCTACAATCAGCCCCAGCATTTT. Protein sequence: CASSLGTAYNQPQHF.

DNA of the CDR3: TGTGCCAGCAGCGTGGACCAGGGAAACACCATATATTTT. Protein: CASSVDQGNTIYF. This chain links TRBV5-4 with TRBJ1-3; no clear D. V was shortened by 4 bases and J by 4 bases, with 9 bases between the two germline ends. Germline V CDR1 and CDR2: SGHNT, YYREEE (reference sequence). This CDR3 spans 13 amino acids.

The CDR3 here is CASSQAGGLGYTF. The CDR3 DNA sequence: TGTGCCAGCAGCCAAGCCGGAGGGCTAGGCTACACCTTC. The gene calls are TRBV14 and TRBJ1-2; D unresolved. The CDR3 loop spans 13 amino acids. V was cut by 1 base and J by 8 bases, with 11 bases left in between. The germline V gene encodes CDR1 SGHDN and CDR2 FVKESK.

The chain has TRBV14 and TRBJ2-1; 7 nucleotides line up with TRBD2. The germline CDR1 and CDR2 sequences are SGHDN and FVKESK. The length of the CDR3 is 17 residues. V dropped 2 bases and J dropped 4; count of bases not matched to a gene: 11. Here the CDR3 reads CASSQSPASGFYNEQFF. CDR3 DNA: TGTGCCAGCAGCCAATCCCCGGCTAGCGGATTTTACAATGAGCAGTTCTTC.

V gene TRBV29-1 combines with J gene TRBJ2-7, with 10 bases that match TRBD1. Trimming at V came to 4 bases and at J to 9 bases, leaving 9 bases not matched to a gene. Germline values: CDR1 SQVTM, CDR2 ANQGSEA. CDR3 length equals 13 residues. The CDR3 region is CSVGPPGQGSQYF. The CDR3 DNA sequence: TGCAGCGTTGGCCCTCCGGGACAGGGGTCGCAGTACTTC.

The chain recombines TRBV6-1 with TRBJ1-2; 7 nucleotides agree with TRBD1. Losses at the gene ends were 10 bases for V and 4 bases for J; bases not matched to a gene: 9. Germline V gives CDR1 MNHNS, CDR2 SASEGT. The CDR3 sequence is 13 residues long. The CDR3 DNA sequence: TGTGCCACCCTCCCGGGACAGATCTATGGCTACACCTTC. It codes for CATLPGQIYGYTF.

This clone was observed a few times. CDR3 in DNA: TGTGCCACCCGACGGGGGGTGAACACTGAAGCTTTCTTT. Translation: CATRRGVNTEAFF. The chain recombines TRBV6-5 with TRBJ1-1, with D maybe TRBD1 (5 bases). Germline CDR1 and CDR2: MNHEY and SVGAGI. This CDR3 is 13 amino acids long. V was pared by 10 bases and J by 0 bases, with 12 bases between.

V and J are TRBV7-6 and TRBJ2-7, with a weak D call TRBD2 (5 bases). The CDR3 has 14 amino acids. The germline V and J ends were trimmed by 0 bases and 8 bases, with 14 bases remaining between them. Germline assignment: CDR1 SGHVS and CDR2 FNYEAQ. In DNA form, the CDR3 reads TGTGCCAGCAGCTTAGCGGACTGGGATTCAAAGCAGTACTTC. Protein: CASSLADWDSKQYF.

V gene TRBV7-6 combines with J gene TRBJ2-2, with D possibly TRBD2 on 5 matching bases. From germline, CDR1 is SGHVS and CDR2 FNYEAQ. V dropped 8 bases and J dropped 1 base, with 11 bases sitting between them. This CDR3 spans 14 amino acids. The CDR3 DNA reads TGTGCCAGCCATGAGGGCAGGAACACCGGGGAGCTGTTTTTT. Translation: CASHEGRNTGELFF.

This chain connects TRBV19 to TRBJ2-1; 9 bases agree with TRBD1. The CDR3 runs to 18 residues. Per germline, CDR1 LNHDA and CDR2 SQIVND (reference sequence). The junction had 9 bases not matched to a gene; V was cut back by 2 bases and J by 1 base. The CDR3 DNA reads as TGTGCCAGTAGTATATTGACAGGGGGTTCGGGGTCCTACAATGAGCAGTTCTTC. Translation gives CASSILTGGSGSYNEQFF. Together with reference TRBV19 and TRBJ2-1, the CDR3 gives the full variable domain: DGGITQSPKYLFRKEGQNVTLSCEQNLNHDAMYWYRQDPGQGLRLIYYSQIVNDFQKGDIAEGYSVSREKKESFPLTVTSAQKNPTAFYLCASSILTGGSGSYNEQFFGPGTRLTVL.

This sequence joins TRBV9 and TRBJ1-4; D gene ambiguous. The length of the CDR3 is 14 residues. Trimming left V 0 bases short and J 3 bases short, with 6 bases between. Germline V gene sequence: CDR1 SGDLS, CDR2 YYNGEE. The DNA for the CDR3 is TGTGCCAGCAGCGTAGCTGGGGCTAATGAAAAACTGTTTTTT. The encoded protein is CASSVAGANEKLFF.

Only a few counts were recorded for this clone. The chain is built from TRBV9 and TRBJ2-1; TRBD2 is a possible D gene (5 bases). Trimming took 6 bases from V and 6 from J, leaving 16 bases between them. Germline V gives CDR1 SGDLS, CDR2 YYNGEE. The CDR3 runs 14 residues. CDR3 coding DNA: TGTGCCAGCACTAGACAATCGGGGATCAATGAGCAGTTCTTC. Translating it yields CASTRQSGINEQFF.

The CDR3 region is CASSAKGTGGELFF. The CDR3 coding sequence is TGTGCCAGCAGTGCGAAAGGGACGGGCGGGGAGCTGTTTTTT. This rearrangement joins TRBV2 to TRBJ2-2, with D tentatively TRBD1 or TRBD2 (5 bases each). The germline V gene encodes CDR1 SNHLY and CDR2 FYNNEI. CDR3 length equals 14 residues. V was cut by 4 bases and J by 7 bases, with 13 bases left in between. The full variable domain, completed using reference TRBV2 and TRBJ2-2, is EPEVTQTPSHQVTQMGQEVILRCVPISNHLYFYWYRQILGQKVEFLVSFYNNEISEKSEIFDDQFSVERPDGSNFTLKIRSTKLEDSAMYFCASSAKGTGGELFFGEGSRLTVL.

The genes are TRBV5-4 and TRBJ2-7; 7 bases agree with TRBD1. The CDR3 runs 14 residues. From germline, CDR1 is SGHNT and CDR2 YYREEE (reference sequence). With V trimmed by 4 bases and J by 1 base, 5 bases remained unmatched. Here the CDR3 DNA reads TGTGCCAGCAGCCCGGACAGGAGATCCTACGAGCAGTACTTC. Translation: CASSPDRRSYEQYF.

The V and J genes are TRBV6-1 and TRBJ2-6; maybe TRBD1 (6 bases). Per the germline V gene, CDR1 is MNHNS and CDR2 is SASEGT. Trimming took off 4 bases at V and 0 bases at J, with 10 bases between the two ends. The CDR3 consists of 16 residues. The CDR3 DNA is TGTGCCAGCAGTGTGGACAGTTACTCTGGGGCCAACGTCCTGACTTTC. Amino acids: CASSVDSYSGANVLTF.

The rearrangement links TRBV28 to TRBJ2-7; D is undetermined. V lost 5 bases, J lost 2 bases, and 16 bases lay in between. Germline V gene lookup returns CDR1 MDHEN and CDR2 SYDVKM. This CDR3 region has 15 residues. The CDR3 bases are TGTGCCAGCAGTCCCCTCGGTGGGGAAGCCTACGAGCAGTACTTC. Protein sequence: CASSPLGGEAYEQYF.

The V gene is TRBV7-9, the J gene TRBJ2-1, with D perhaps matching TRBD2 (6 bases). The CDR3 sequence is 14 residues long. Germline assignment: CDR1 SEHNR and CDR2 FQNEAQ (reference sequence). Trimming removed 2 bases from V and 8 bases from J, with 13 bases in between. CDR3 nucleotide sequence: TGTGCCAGCAGCTTAAACGGGGGTCTGGATGAGCAGTTCTTC. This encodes CASSLNGGLDEQFF.